These T cell receptor beta chains were read from a single sample in a study of T cells in Graves' hyperthyroidism and ophthalmopathy. Each CDR3 protein gets one entry after TCRdb re-called the multiplex PCR reads with MiXCR. Seen here are approximately 210,000 distinct CDR3 sequences, under 20% observed once, and the top ten hold 50%. Specimen: blood. The receptors shown here come from a man between 50 and 59 years old with Graves' hyperthyroidism. CDR3s include the opening cysteine and the closing phenylalanine or tryptophan. Fields, in order: clone size, V gene, J gene, D gene, CDR3 DNA, CDR3 protein. A D gene is named only where the DNA matches it firmly. Where a row states a size, it is once, few, many or the class of an expanded clone; other rows omit it.

>many|TRBV25-1|TRBJ2-7|TRBD2
TGTGCCAGCAGTGACTACCCAGGGACTAGCGGGGGGTCCTCCTACGAGCAGTACTTC
CASSDYPGTSGGSSYEQYF
>few|TRBV6-1|TRBJ2-2|-
TGTGCCAGCAGTTATGTCCGGTCGAACACCGGGGAGCTGTTTTTT
CASSYVRSNTGELFF
>-|TRBV6-5|TRBJ2-3|TRBD2
TGTGCCAGCAGTTACACCACCCCGGGACTAGTCACAGATACGCAGTATTTT
CASSYTTPGLVTDTQYF
>many|TRBV28|TRBJ2-6|-
TGTGCCAGCAGTCAGCAGACACTAGCTTACTCTGGGGCCAACGTCCTGACTTTC
CASSQQTLAYSGANVLTF
>many|TRBV5-1|TRBJ2-4|TRBD1
TGCGCCAGCAGCTGGACCCACAGGGGCTTTAACATTCAGTACTTC
CASSWTHRGFNIQYF
>many|TRBV28|TRBJ2-7|-
TGTGCCAGCAGTTTCGCCGGGAAGGCCGCCTACGAGCAGTACTTC
CASSFAGKAAYEQYF
>many|TRBV7-2|TRBJ2-3|-
TGTGCCAGCAGCCAACTAGTGGATACGCAGTATTTT
CASSQLVDTQYF
>-|TRBV6-2/TRBV6-3|TRBJ2-3|-
TGTGCCAGCGCCCGGGGGGATACGCAGTATTTT
CASARGDTQYF
>many|TRBV9|TRBJ1-2|TRBD1
TGTGCCAGCAGCGGACAGGGAAGAGTCTATGGCTACACCTTC
CASSGQGRVYGYTF
>many|TRBV30|TRBJ1-2|-
TGTGCCTGGAGTCTCGAACTTCATCTTGGCTACACCTTC
CAWSLELHLGYTF
>many|TRBV6-1|TRBJ2-1|-
TGTGCCAGCAGTGAAGGGATCCCCTCTTACAATGAGCAGTTCTTC
CASSEGIPSYNEQFF
>few|TRBV9|TRBJ2-1|-
TGTGCCAGCAGCGTCGATGACGGAGGCTATGAGCAGTTCTTC
CASSVDDGGYEQFF
>-|TRBV20-1|TRBJ2-3|TRBD2
TGCAGTGCTACCCTGTTTAGCGGGAGCAACACAGATACGCAGTATTTT
CSATLFSGSNTDTQYF
>few|TRBV6-1|TRBJ1-3|-
TGTGCCAGCAGTGAAGTATGGGGAAGCACTGGAAACACCATATATTTT
CASSEVWGSTGNTIYF
>-|TRBV7-6|TRBJ1-6|TRBD1
TGTGCCAGCAGCTGGACAGGGTTCGATTCACCCCTCCACTTT
CASSWTGFDSPLHF
>-|TRBV7-8|TRBJ2-3|TRBD1
TGTGCCAGCAGCTTAACCGGGACAGGGGGGCGAAGACGCACAGATACGCAGTATTTT
CASSLTGTGGRRRTDTQYF
>few|TRBV4-2|TRBJ1-5|TRBD1
TGTGCCAGCAGCCAAGATAAGGTCGCAGGGACAGACTATAGCAATCAGCCCCAGCATTTT
CASSQDKVAGTDYSNQPQHF
>few|TRBV5-1|TRBJ2-1|TRBD2
TGCGCCAGCAGCTTGGCTCCTAGCGGGAGAACGGGTGAGCAGTTCTTC
CASSLAPSGRTGEQFF
>many|TRBV6-1|TRBJ1-5|-
TGTGCCAGCATGAGAGATCGGCAGGGGCGCAATCAGCCCCAGCATTTT
CASMRDRQGRNQPQHF
>-|TRBV3-1|TRBJ1-2|TRBD1
TGTGCCAGCAGCCGACAGGGGGCTGGCTATGGCTACACCTTC
CASSRQGAGYGYTF
>few|TRBV20-1|TRBJ2-3|TRBD2
TGCAGTGCTAGATATACGGCTAGCGGGAGGGCGGATACGCAGTATTTT
CSARYTASGRADTQYF
>many|TRBV11-2|TRBJ2-2|-
TGTGCCAGCAGCCCATCGACAGGAAGAGGAACCGGGGAGCTGTTTTTT
CASSPSTGRGTGELFF
>many|TRBV7-8|TRBJ2-7|TRBD2
TGTGCCAGCAGCTTTAGCGGGAGGTTGCAATCCTACGAGCAGTACTTC
CASSFSGRLQSYEQYF
>-|TRBV20-1|TRBJ2-7|TRBD2
TGCAGTGCTAGAGGACTAGCGGGAGACTACGAGCAGTACTTC
CSARGLAGDYEQYF
>many|TRBV11-1|TRBJ2-7|-
TGTGCCAGCAGCTTAAACGCGGCGGTCTCCTACGAGCAGTACTTC
CASSLNAAVSYEQYF
>many|TRBV3-1|TRBJ2-2|-
TGTGCCAGCAGCCCCGACCTCCGGGAGCTGTTTTTT
CASSPDLRELFF
>-|TRBV19|TRBJ2-5|-
TGTGCCAGTAGTCAAATCTACAGGGCCCAAGAGACCCAGTACTTC
CASSQIYRAQETQYF
>many|TRBV7-2|TRBJ2-5|-
TGTGCCAGCAGTTCGACTACAGGGTCCAGCTCCAGGGGCCAAGAGACCCAGTACTTC
CASSSTTGSSSRGQETQYF
>many|TRBV11-2|TRBJ1-5|-
TGTGCCAGCAGCTCCGAACCCAATCAGCCCCAGCATTTT
CASSSEPNQPQHF
>many|TRBV2|TRBJ1-1|TRBD1
TGTGCCAGCAGTGAATGGGCAGGGGGCCTGGTAAACACTGAAGCTTTCTTT
CASSEWAGGLVNTEAFF
>few|TRBV12-5|TRBJ2-7|TRBD2
TGTGCTAGTGGTTTTGGAACTAGCGTCTACGAGCAGTACTTC
CASGFGTSVYEQYF
>many|TRBV27|TRBJ2-1|-
TGTGCCAGCAGTCGTAGGGGGAATCGTTTTCGGGACAATGAGCAGTTCTTC
CASSRRGNRFRDNEQFF
>few|TRBV18|TRBJ2-7|-
TGTGCCAGCTCCCAAGGAGTGGGGCCCTTCGAGCAGTACTTC
CASSQGVGPFEQYF
>many|TRBV6-1|TRBJ2-3|-
TGTGCCAGCAGTGAAGGGCCGACTAGCACAGATACGCAGTATTTT
CASSEGPTSTDTQYF
>many|TRBV28|TRBJ2-1|TRBD2
TGTGCCAGCAGTCTCTCGTACTGGACTAGCGGGAGAGGCTATGAGCAGTTCTTC
CASSLSYWTSGRGYEQFF
>few|TRBV7-2|TRBJ2-5|TRBD2
TGTGCCAGCAGCTCCCGACTAGCGGGAGGTTCGGAGACCCAGTACTTC
CASSSRLAGGSETQYF
>few|TRBV24-1|TRBJ2-7|TRBD1
TGTGCCCGCCCAGGGGGCCAGTTGTGGTTGGCCGAGCAGTACTTC
CARPGGQLWLAEQYF
>few|TRBV6-1|TRBJ1-5|-
TGTGCCAGCAGTGAAGCGGGCGGGACACCATATAGCAATCAGCCCCAGCATTTT
CASSEAGGTPYSNQPQHF
>many|TRBV7-9|TRBJ2-7|-
TGTGCCAGCAGCCAGGCCTTTGGTCCTGGGGAGCAGTACTTC
CASSQAFGPGEQYF
>few|TRBV6-2/TRBV6-3|TRBJ2-5|TRBD1
TGTGCCAGCAGTTACTCGGGACAGGGAATAGAGACCCAGTACTTC
CASSYSGQGIETQYF
>many|TRBV12-3/TRBV12-4|TRBJ2-1|TRBD1
TGTGCCAGCAGGACCGGGACAGGGACCTACAATGAGCAGTTCTTC
CASRTGTGTYNEQFF
>-|TRBV6-1|TRBJ2-4|-
TGTGCCAGCAGCCCCGAGGTGGGGTTTCCCAAAAACATTCAGTACTTC
CASSPEVGFPKNIQYF
>many|TRBV2|TRBJ2-3|-
TGTGCCAGCAGTGAAAACCTAGGGGATACGCAGTATTTT
CASSENLGDTQYF
>many|TRBV11-2|TRBJ2-3|TRBD2
TGTGCCAGCAGCGGCGGACTAGCGGGGTACACAGATACGCAGTATTTT
CASSGGLAGYTDTQYF
>many|TRBV28|TRBJ2-4|TRBD1
TGTGCCAGCAGTGCCAAATGGGGACAGGAGAAAAACATTCAGTACTTC
CASSAKWGQEKNIQYF
>few|TRBV19|TRBJ1-1|-
TGTGCCAGTGGGTCAGAAGGGCAGAACACTGAAGCTTTCTTT
CASGSEGQNTEAFF
>many|TRBV3-1|TRBJ2-1|-
TGTGCCAGCAGCCAAGCCTATCTGTCCCTTACCTACAATGAGCAGTTCTTC
CASSQAYLSLTYNEQFF